This TCR beta chain emerged from a study of blood T cell repertoires in COVID-19. Study-level background: The study drew acute and convalescent COVID-19 samples from the United States, Italy and Spain. The analysed material was cDNA or gDNA that came from T cells, B-cell-depleted T cells, or PBMCs.

Trimming took 6 bases from V and 3 from J; bases not matched to a gene: 5. The CDR3 runs 13 residues. Germline CDR1 reads SQVTM; CDR2 reads ANQGSEA. In the authors' methods: Amplifying reference gene primers gave estimates of nucleated cell counts. Measured with immunoSEQ multiplex PCR; TCRdb has only the in-frame clones, and not every one. V and J calls plus clone size are reproduced from that table; the DNA served to infer D and trimming. The sample consists of a few hundred thousand clones, approximately 90% of them appearing once. The sequencing sample was made of peripheral blood. The chain joins TRBV29-1 to TRBJ2-7, with 10 bases identical to TRBD2. The TCR was taken from a man younger than 30 with active or convalescent COVID-19. CDR3 sequence: CSVLAGVSYEQYF. CDR3 nucleotide sequence: TGCAGCGTGCTAGCGGGAGTTAGCTACGAGCAGTACTTC.